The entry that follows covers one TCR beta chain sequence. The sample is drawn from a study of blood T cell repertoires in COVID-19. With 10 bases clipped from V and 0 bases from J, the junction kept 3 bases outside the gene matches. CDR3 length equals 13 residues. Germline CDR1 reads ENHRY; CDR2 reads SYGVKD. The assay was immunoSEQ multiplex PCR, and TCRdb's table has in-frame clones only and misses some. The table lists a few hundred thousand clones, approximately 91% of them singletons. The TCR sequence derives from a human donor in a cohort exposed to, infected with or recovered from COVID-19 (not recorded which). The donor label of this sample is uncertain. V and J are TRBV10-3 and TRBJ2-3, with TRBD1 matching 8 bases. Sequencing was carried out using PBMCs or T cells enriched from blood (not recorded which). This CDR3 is CANGQGSTDTQYF. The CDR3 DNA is TGTGCCAACGGACAGGGAAGCACAGATACGCAGTATTTT.